One sample yielded the 21 T cell receptor beta chains listed below, sequenced in a study of CD8 T cells in Susac syndrome. cDNA came from around 0.5 to 1 ug RNA primed by random hexamers. A single record per CDR3 protein comes from TCRdb applying MiXCR to the immunoSEQ multiplex PCR reads. The table shows a few hundred thousand distinct CDR3 sequences, with about 91% occurring only once. The sample was CD4+ T cells from PBMCs. The receptor set was obtained from a human donor with multiple sclerosis.

This rearrangement joins TRBV12-3 or TRBV12-4 to TRBJ1-2; TRBD1 aligns across 8 bases. V trimming: 6 bases; J trimming: 4 bases; junction bases outside the gene matches: 10. This CDR3 comprises 15 residues. CDR3 amino acids: CASSQTGARFYGYTF. CDR3 nucleotides: TGTGCCAGCAGCCAGACAGGGGCTCGATTCTATGGCTACACCTTC.

In DNA, the CDR3 is TGTGCCAGCTCACCAGGGACGGCCGGGGAGCCCCAGCATTTT. It translates to CASSPGTAGEPQHF. V gene TRBV18 combines with J gene TRBJ1-5, with D possibly TRBD1 on 5 matching bases. The V gene's germline CDR1 is KGHSH and CDR2 LQKENI. The ends were cut back, 2 bases at V and 8 bases at J, with 13 bases in the middle. This CDR3 is built from 14 residues.

This clonotype was detected only once. V is TRBV5-1 and J is TRBJ2-2; no definite D call. CDR1 and CDR2 (germline): SGHRS, YFSETQ. V was cut by 4 bases and J by 5 bases, with 12 bases left in between. The length of the CDR3 is 14 residues. The CDR3 coding sequence is TGCGCCAGCAGCGCCGAAGGTCAAACCGGGGAGCTGTTTTTT. Protein product: CASSAEGQTGELFF.

The chain carries TRBV7-2 and TRBJ1-3; TRBD1 is a possible D gene (5 bases). Trimming stripped 3 bases from V and 0 bases from J, with 9 bases between. From germline, CDR1 is SGHTA and CDR2 FQGNSA. This CDR3 comprises 15 residues. This CDR3 reads CASSFRVLSGNTIYF. The CDR3 DNA follows: TGTGCCAGCAGCTTCAGGGTGCTCTCTGGAAACACCATATATTTT.

The chain joins TRBV12-3 or TRBV12-4 to TRBJ2-5, with TRBD2 matching 9 bases. This CDR3 is 15 amino acids long. Trimming removed 6 bases from V and 0 bases from J; junction bases left unmatched: 5. The chain's CDR3 is CASRTSGGNQETQYF. The CDR3 coding sequence is TGTGCCAGCAGGACTAGCGGCGGTAACCAAGAGACCCAGTACTTC.

V gene TRBV19 combines with J gene TRBJ2-3; D gene unclear. The CDR3 runs 14 residues. The V end was cut by 4 bases, the J end by 3 bases, with 11 bases between. In germline, CDR1 is LNHDA, CDR2 SQIVND (reference sequence). This CDR3 reads CASSNGPQTDTQYF. CDR3 bases: TGTGCCAGTAGTAACGGACCGCAGACAGATACGCAGTATTTT.

J is TRBJ1-3 and V is TRBV19; D is unresolved. Germline-derived CDR1 and CDR2 are LNHDA and SQIVND (reference sequence). V lost 8 bases to trimming and J lost 4 bases, with 18 bases between them. This CDR3 comprises 15 residues. CDR3: CASHSMQVAGNTIYF. DNA of the CDR3: TGTGCCAGTCATTCAATGCAGGTCGCGGGAAACACCATATATTTT.

This clonotype showed up just once. V usage is TRBV12-3 or TRBV12-4 and J usage is TRBJ1-3, with D unclear. Trimming removed 7 bases at V and 0 bases at J, with 22 bases between. This CDR3 spans 18 amino acids. The CDR3 loop reads CASKLSRQSTYSGNTIYF. The DNA of the CDR3 is TGTGCCAGCAAATTAAGTCGGCAGTCTACCTACTCTGGAAACACCATATATTTT.

The rearrangement uses TRBV30 and TRBJ1-2; D is unclear. CDR3 length equals 12 residues. V was cut by 1 base and J by 8 bases, with 11 bases left in between. Germline CDR1 and CDR2: GTSNPN and SVGIG (reference sequence). The CDR3 region is CAWSAQLGGYTF. Written as DNA, the CDR3 is TGTGCCTGGAGTGCCCAACTTGGCGGCTACACCTTC.

This chain joins TRBV4-3 and TRBJ2-7; tentative D call: TRBD1 (6 bases). The germline V and J ends were trimmed by 0 bases and 4 bases, with 13 bases remaining between them. Germline-derived CDR1 and CDR2 are LGHNA and YSLEER. CDR3 size: 15 residues. The CDR3 DNA follows: TGCGCCAGCAGCCAAGATTGGACAGTTATTTACGAGCAGTACTTC. Protein: CASSQDWTVIYEQYF.

The chain employs TRBV5-4 and TRBJ2-3; 10 bases align to TRBD2. The CDR3 is made up of 16 amino acids. The V segment lost 3 bases and the J segment 2 bases; nucleotides outside the gene matches: 6. Germline values: CDR1 SGHNT, CDR2 YYREEE (reference sequence). In DNA, the CDR3 is TGTGCCAGCAGCTCCAAGCGGGGGGGGGACACAGATACGCAGTATTTT. This sequence encodes CASSSKRGGDTDTQYF.

V is TRBV5-1 and J is TRBJ2-7; 10 bases align to TRBD1. Per the germline V gene, CDR1 is SGHRS and CDR2 is YFSETQ. V was clipped by 4 bases and J by 2 bases; unmatched bases: 0. The CDR3 loop spans 13 amino acids. The CDR3 spells CASSGQGAYEQYF. CDR3 DNA sequence: TGCGCCAGCAGCGGACAGGGGGCCTACGAGCAGTACTTC.

This rearrangement joins TRBV15 to TRBJ2-1; D is possibly TRBD1 or TRBD2 (5 bases each). From germline, CDR1 is LNHNV and CDR2 YYDKDF (reference sequence). V lost 0 bases to trimming and J lost 5 bases, with 14 bases between them. The CDR3 spans 16 residues. This CDR3 is CATSRDTGPPNNEQFF. DNA of the CDR3: TGTGCCACCAGCAGAGATACGGGACCTCCTAACAATGAGCAGTTCTTC.

This rearrangement joins TRBV3-1 to TRBJ2-7; D may be TRBD1 (6 bases). Germline V CDR1 and CDR2: LGHDT, YNNKEL (reference sequence). This CDR3 contains 15 residues. V was pared by 4 bases and J by 6 bases, with 19 bases between. The CDR3 DNA reads as TGTGCCAGCAGCCCCCGACAGGCCCTACCCAGCGAGCAGTACTTC. This encodes CASSPRQALPSEQYF.

The chain is built from TRBV12-3 or TRBV12-4 and TRBJ2-1; maybe TRBD1 (6 bases). The V end lost 3 bases, the J end lost 10 bases, and 13 bases lay between the germline ends. The CDR3 is made up of 13 amino acids. The CDR3 DNA reads as TGTGCCAGCAGTTTCGCGGGTCAGGGGGAGCAGTTCTTC. This gives the protein CASSFAGQGEQFF.

V gene TRBV6-6 combines with J gene TRBJ1-5; D remains unclear. V was pared by 2 bases and J by 1 base, with 9 bases between. CDR1 MNHNY and CDR2 SVGAGI come from the germline V gene (reference sequence). The CDR3 runs to 15 residues. The CDR3 reads CASSYDGKSNQPQHF. The DNA of the CDR3 is TGTGCCAGCAGTTACGACGGAAAAAGCAATCAGCCCCAGCATTTT.

V is TRBV30 and J is TRBJ1-2; TRBD1 agrees at 7 bases. Losses at the gene ends were 5 bases for V and 4 bases for J; bases not matched to a gene: 7. Germline values: CDR1 GTSNPN, CDR2 SVGIG (reference sequence). This CDR3 contains 13 residues. CDR3 bases: TGTGCCTGGGGGGCAGGGGGTCTCTATGGCTACACCTTC. Translating gives CAWGAGGLYGYTF.

Only one count was recorded for this clonotype. CDR3 bases: TGTGCCAGCAGAAAACAGGCGAACACCGGGGAGCTGTTTTTT. This sequence encodes CASRKQANTGELFF. The chain has TRBV6-2 or TRBV6-3 and TRBJ2-2, with D perhaps TRBD1 (5 bases). This CDR3 is built from 14 residues. Per the germline V gene, CDR1 is MNHEY and CDR2 is SVGEGT. Trimming removed 6 bases from V and 0 bases from J, with 8 bases in between.

This clonotype was recorded a few times. The chain has TRBV6-1 and TRBJ2-6; no clear D gene. Germline V gene data show CDR1 as MNHNS and CDR2 as SASEGT. CDR3 size: 16 residues. V was shortened by 6 bases and J by 0 bases, with 12 bases between the two germline ends. The CDR3 loop is CASSLGIYSGANVLTF. In nucleotides, the CDR3 is TGTGCCAGCAGCTTGGGCATCTACTCTGGGGCCAACGTCCTGACTTTC.

A note on this clonotype: The junction departs from germline at one end; a sequencing error may be responsible. V and J are TRBV5-6 and TRBJ2-7; 7 positions agree with TRBD1. This CDR3 contains 12 residues. Germline V gene lookup returns CDR1 SGHDT and CDR2 YYEEEE. The CDR3 DNA reads as TGTGCCAGCAGCTGGGGACCGGGACAGATACACTTC. Translating gives CASSWGPGQIHF.

In this sample, this clonotype turned up a few times. V is TRBV11-2 and J is TRBJ2-6; D is undetermined. Germline lookup yields CDR1 SGHAT and CDR2 FQNNGV. The CDR3 consists of 14 residues. The germline V and J ends were trimmed by 7 bases and 1 base, with 8 bases remaining between them. CDR3 sequence (DNA): TGTGCCAGCACCCTTGGGTCTGGGGCCAACGTCCTGACTTTC. Its protein is CASTLGSGANVLTF.